The next 22 T cell receptor beta chains were all read from a single sample in a study of T-cell reconstitution after alpha-beta-depleted transplantation in children. Unique molecular identifiers were incorporated into the prepared TCRbeta library. TCRdb independently ran MiXCR on the PCR reads; one entry per CDR3 protein. The sample includes some 530,000 distinct CDR3 sequences, around an eighth of them seen just once. Sequencing used PBMCs from the stem cell graft donor, obtained from the stem cell graft. Every receptor here comes from a human donor who donated a stem cell graft to a child with combined immunodeficiency.

Many counts were recorded for this clonotype. The rearrangement joins TRBV7-3 to TRBJ2-1, with D maybe TRBD2 (6 bases). From germline, CDR1 is SGHTA and CDR2 FQGTGA. The ends were cut back, 5 bases at V and 6 bases at J, with 20 bases in the middle. The length of the CDR3 is 16 residues. The CDR3 region has the DNA TGTGCCAGCAGCGCCTTCGGGACTCTTGAATTCAATGAGCAGTTCTTC. It encodes CASSAFGTLEFNEQFF.

At least ten counts were recorded for this clonotype. The gene calls are TRBV20-1 and TRBJ2-1; D uncertain. Trimming left V 4 bases short and J 10 bases short, with 26 bases between. Germline CDR1 DFQATT, CDR2 SNEGSKA (reference sequence). The CDR3 extends over 16 amino acids. This CDR3 reads CSAIFNPTVMSGEQFF. CDR3 in DNA: TGCAGTGCTATTTTCAACCCCACCGTCATGAGTGGGGAGCAGTTCTTC.

This clonotype was seen at least ten times. CDR3 sequence: CASGFQRSGATEAFF. The CDR3 DNA reads as TGTGCTAGTGGTTTCCAGCGGTCCGGGGCGACTGAAGCTTTCTTT. The gene calls are TRBV12-5 and TRBJ1-1; maybe TRBD1 (5 bases). The CDR3 contains 15 residues. The V end lost 3 bases, the J end lost 5 bases, and 16 bases lay between the germline ends. Germline V gives CDR1 LGHNT, CDR2 FRNRAP.

This clonotype was recorded at least ten times. This sequence joins TRBV10-3 and TRBJ2-2; 8 nucleotides agree with TRBD1. V lost 3 bases, J lost 5 bases, and 2 bases stayed unmatched. CDR3 length: 14 amino acids. In germline, CDR1 is ENHRY, CDR2 SYGVKD. This CDR3 is CAISEQGGTGELFF. The CDR3 DNA reads as TGTGCCATCAGTGAACAGGGGGGAACCGGGGAGCTGTTTTTT.

This clonotype was detected many times. The chain recombines TRBV5-1 with TRBJ2-1, with 8 nucleotides matching TRBD2. The junction had 4 bases not matched to a gene; V was cut back by 0 bases and J by 2 bases. CDR3 length: 16 residues. Per the germline V gene, CDR1 is SGHRS and CDR2 is YFSETQ. CDR3 nucleotides: TGCGCCAGCAGCTTGGGTAACGGGGGGGCCTACAATGAGCAGTTCTTC. It specifies CASSLGNGGAYNEQFF. The variable domain in full, completed from reference TRBV5-1 and TRBJ2-1, reads KAGVTQTPRYLIKTRGQQVTLSCSPISGHRSVSWYQQTPGQGLQFLFEYFSETQRNKGNFPGRFSGRQFSNSRSEMNVSTLELGDSALYLCASSLGNGGAYNEQFFGPGTRLTVL.

V is TRBV4-3 and J is TRBJ2-2, with 7 bases aligning to TRBD1. This CDR3 is 16 amino acids long. Germline values: CDR1 LGHNA, CDR2 YSLEER. V was pared by 4 bases and J by 2 bases, with 7 bases of the junction left unmatched. The CDR3: CASSPVGTVNTGELFF. The CDR3, as DNA: TGCGCCAGCAGCCCCGTGGGGACAGTAAACACCGGGGAGCTGTTTTTT.

This rearrangement joins TRBV2 to TRBJ2-5; D not resolved. Between the trimmed V and J ends, which lost 8 bases and 10 bases, there was a span of 11 bases. Germline lookup yields CDR1 SNHLY and CDR2 FYNNEI. The CDR3 totals 10 residues. As DNA, the CDR3 is TGTGCCAGCGGAACCGCTGACCAGTACTTC. This gives the protein CASGTADQYF.

This clonotype was seen repeatedly, ten times or more. CDR3 sequence: CASSYGLQGELFF. The CDR3 coding sequence is TGTGCCAGCAGTTACGGCTTACAGGGGGAACTGTTTTTT. The V gene is TRBV6-5, the J gene TRBJ1-4; 8 bases align to TRBD1. The trim removed 2 bases at V and 12 bases at J, leaving 5 bases unmatched. Germline assignment: CDR1 MNHEY and CDR2 SVGAGI. There are 13 residues in the CDR3.

This clonotype was picked up a small number of times. The chain combines TRBV4-3 with TRBJ1-6; D unclear. The CDR3 covers 15 residues. Trimming cost V 1 base and J 10 bases, with 14 bases left between them. The germline gives CDR1 LGHNA, CDR2 YSLEER. The DNA for the CDR3 is TGCGCCAGCAGCCAAGGGAGGATAGGGCGATCACCCCTCCACTTT. Translating it yields CASSQGRIGRSPLHF.

This clonotype showed up many times. The chain links TRBV7-7 to TRBJ2-5; 8 bases agree with TRBD1. Germline loops: CDR1 SSHAT, CDR2 FNYEAQ (reference sequence). This CDR3 has 13 residues. This CDR3 is CANSGQVKETQYF. The DNA for the CDR3 is TGTGCTAACTCGGGACAGGTCAAAGAGACCCAGTACTTC.

The table lists this clonotype with a count of one. At one of its ends the junction is not consistent with the germline gene, which may arise from a read error. V gene TRBV18 combines with J gene TRBJ2-7; 7 nucleotides agree with TRBD2. The V gene's germline CDR1 is KGHSH and CDR2 LQKENI. The length of the CDR3 is 15 residues. CDR3 nucleotide sequence: TGTGCCAGCTCACGGAGGGAGGGTAAGGGCTACGAGCGGTACTTC. This translates into CASSRREGKGYERYF.

This chain uses TRBV20-1 with TRBJ2-1; D may match TRBD1 or TRBD2 (5 bases each). Germline assignment: CDR1 DFQATT and CDR2 SNEGSKA (reference sequence). This CDR3 has 15 residues. V was shortened by 3 bases and J by 4 bases, with 16 bases between the two germline ends. CDR3 region: CSASSAPGPYNEQFF. In nucleotides, the CDR3 is TGCAGTGCTAGCTCAGCGCCGGGACCGTACAATGAGCAGTTCTTC.

Remarks on this clonotype: A much larger clonotype is one base distant, so this may be a read error. The chain uses TRBV29-1 and TRBJ2-2; D is unclear. Germline values: CDR1 SQVTM, CDR2 ANQGSEA. This CDR3 comprises 11 residues. The CDR3 loop is CSIEAFGELFF. CDR3 in DNA: TGCAGCATTGAAGCGTTCGGGGAGCTGTTTTTT.

This chain joins TRBV7-9 and TRBJ2-7; no firm D call. Germline CDR1 reads SEHNR; CDR2 reads FQNEAQ (reference sequence). The CDR3 length is 12 residues. V shed 6 bases and J shed 7 bases, with 13 bases lying between them. CDR3 protein: CASRSDGGEQYF. The CDR3 region has the DNA TGTGCCAGCAGATCCGACGGTGGGGAGCAGTACTTC.

The chain recombines TRBV2 with TRBJ2-7; D gene ambiguous. CDR1 and CDR2 (germline): SNHLY, FYNNEI. The ends were cut back, 4 bases at V and 6 bases at J, with 16 bases in the middle. The CDR3 sequence is 14 residues long. In DNA form, the CDR3 reads TGTGCCAGCAGTGTTTTACCACTGCTCAGCGAGCAGTACTTC. This sequence encodes CASSVLPLLSEQYF. The full variable domain, with the rest looked up from reference TRBV2 and TRBJ2-7, is EPEVTQTPSHQVTQMGQEVILRCVPISNHLYFYWYRQILGQKVEFLVSFYNNEISEKSEIFDDQFSVERPDGSNFTLKIRSTKLEDSAMYFCASSVLPLLSEQYFGPGTRLTVT.

This clonotype was observed at least ten times. The genes are TRBV12-3 or TRBV12-4 and TRBJ2-7; D possibly matches TRBD1 or TRBD2 (5 bases each). V was pared by 0 bases and J by 2 bases, with 11 bases between. The CDR3 is 15 amino acids. The CDR3 loop is CASSLAGPGTYEQYF. The CDR3 coding sequence is TGTGCCAGCAGTTTAGCGGGGCCGGGGACCTACGAGCAGTACTTC.

This chain joins TRBV7-9 and TRBJ2-1; weak D call: TRBD2 (7 bases). Trimming left V 7 bases short and J 8 bases short, with 21 bases between. CDR3 length equals 15 residues. Looked up from germline, CDR1 is SEHNR and CDR2 is FQNEAQ (reference sequence). CDR3 in DNA: TGTGCCAGCACCGTCAGTCGGGGCGGGGGCGATGAGCAGTTCTTC. Amino acids: CASTVSRGGGDEQFF.

This clonotype has ten or more counts. The CDR3: CASSAGTDTQYF. The CDR3 nucleotides are TGTGCCAGCAGCGCGGGAACAGATACGCAGTATTTT. The chain joins TRBV9 to TRBJ2-3; weak D call: TRBD2 (5 bases). The ends were cut back, 3 bases at V and 3 bases at J, with 5 bases in the middle. CDR3 length: 12 amino acids. In germline, CDR1 is SGDLS, CDR2 YYNGEE.

This clonotype was counted between two and nine times. This chain connects TRBV30 to TRBJ1-4; no firm D call. The CDR3 totals 11 residues. Germline V gene lookup returns CDR1 GTSNPN and CDR2 SVGIG (reference sequence). Trimming pared 4 bases from V and 5 bases from J, leaving 5 bases between. The CDR3 protein is CAWTFNEKLFF. The CDR3 nucleotides read TGTGCCTGGACATTCAATGAAAAACTGTTTTTT.

This clonotype was observed at least ten times. V is TRBV15 and J is TRBJ2-1, with D tentatively TRBD2 (6 bases). The V and J ends lost 9 bases and 3 bases respectively, with 9 bases between them. Germline loops: CDR1 LNHNV, CDR2 YYDKDF (reference sequence). CDR3 length equals 12 residues. CDR3 protein: CATGGLYNEQFF. CDR3 DNA sequence: TGTGCCACGGGAGGCCTCTACAATGAGCAGTTCTTC.

This clonotype showed up many times. The chain couples TRBV28 to TRBJ2-7; 7 bases map to TRBD2. Trimming cost V 6 bases and J 4 bases; bases outside gene matches: 6. Germline V gene lookup returns CDR1 MDHEN and CDR2 SYDVKM. CDR3 length: 13 amino acids. CDR3 protein: CASSSQGGYEQYF. The CDR3 DNA is TGTGCCAGCAGCTCTCAGGGAGGGTACGAGCAGTACTTC.

The chain has TRBV19 and TRBJ1-5; D is undetermined. The CDR3 sequence is 13 residues long. V was shortened by 1 base and J by 4 bases, with 5 bases between the two germline ends. CDR1 is LNHDA, CDR2 SQIVND, per germline (reference sequence). CDR3 DNA: TGTGCCAGTAGTATAGCGCAGAATCAGCCCCAGCATTTT. Amino acids: CASSIAQNQPQHF. The whole variable domain, remainder taken from reference TRBV19 and TRBJ1-5, is DGGITQSPKYLFRKEGQNVTLSCEQNLNHDAMYWYRQDPGQGLRLIYYSQIVNDFQKGDIAEGYSVSREKKESFPLTVTSAQKNPTAFYLCASSIAQNQPQHFGDGTRLSIL.